The clone carrying this T cell receptor (beta chain) was recorded once. These data are taken from a study of radiotherapy plus CTLA-4 blockade in lung cancer. The repertoire was sequenced with immunoSEQ multiplex PCR; TCRdb's copy has only in-frame clones and lacks some. The repertoire includes about 98,000 clones, 88% of them detected once, and roughly 4.6% sits in the top ten. The CDR3 has 13 residues. CDR1 and CDR2 from the germline V gene are SGHDN and FVKESK. The junction had 0 bases not matched to a gene; V was cut back by 4 bases and J by 3 bases. This chain uses TRBV14 with TRBJ2-7; 10 positions match TRBD2. This clonotype was obtained from a human donor with non-small cell lung cancer that progressed on radiotherapy plus ipilimumab. Source: peripheral blood, taken from a patient treated with radiotherapy plus ipilimumab. DNA of the CDR3: TGTGCCAGCAGCCTAGCGGGGGGCTACGAGCAGTACTTC. This translates into CASSLAGGYEQYF.